Below are 13 T cell receptor beta chains sequenced from a single sample in a study of CD8+ T cells in alopecia areata. Treatment reported: oral pan-JAK inhibitor, 5-10 mg twice daily. Sequencing templates came from extracted RNA that was reverse transcribed into cDNA. Sequencing was performed with immunoSEQ multiplex PCR; in TCRdb, only in-frame clones are kept and a portion is missing. The table lists approximately 200,000 clones, roughly three fifths of them singletons. The source was CD4+ T cells sorted from blood, collected at week 4, from a patient treated with tofacitinib. The origin of the receptors is a human donor with alopecia areata.

This clone was found a few times. The CDR3 coding sequence is TGTGCCAGCACCAAGGGGGAACCCTTGGACATTCAGTACTTC. Its translation is CASTKGEPLDIQYF. The chain uses TRBV28 and TRBJ2-4, with TRBD1 as a possible D gene (6 bases). The germline V gene has CDR1 MDHEN and CDR2 SYDVKM. The V gene lost 7 bases and the J gene lost 8 bases, with 18 bases spanning the gap. This CDR3 spans 14 amino acids.

This clone was seen a handful of times. The CDR3 nucleotides are TGCGCCAGCAGCTGGGGCAGGGGATCCACCGGGGAGCTGTTTTTT. Residues: CASSWGRGSTGELFF. This rearrangement joins TRBV5-1 to TRBJ2-2; TRBD1 is a possible D gene (6 bases). Per germline, CDR1 SGHRS and CDR2 YFSETQ. The CDR3 extends over 15 amino acids. V was pared by 3 bases and J by 4 bases, with 13 bases between.

In its sample, this clone was seen once. The chain has TRBV5-1 and TRBJ2-5, with TRBD2 as a possible D gene (5 bases). Deletions cut 5 bases from V and 2 bases from J, with 16 bases between. The CDR3 is 15 amino acids. The germline V gene has CDR1 SGHRS and CDR2 YFSETQ. CDR3 DNA: TGCGCCAGCAGAACGGGGATTCCCCCACAAGAGACCCAGTACTTC. Protein product: CASRTGIPPQETQYF.

The chain employs TRBV4-1 and TRBJ1-2; D is undetermined. CDR3 size: 14 residues. Trimming removed 1 base from V and 7 bases from J, with 13 bases in between. The germline V gene has CDR1 MGHRA and CDR2 YSYEKL. In DNA, the CDR3 is TGCGCCAGCAGCCAAGTAGGCCGGAAGGGTGGCTACACCTTC. Translating gives CASSQVGRKGGYTF.

A few counts support this clone. The J gene is TRBJ1-1, the V gene TRBV7-9, with a weak D call TRBD1 (5 bases). The germline CDR1 and CDR2 sequences are SEHNR and FQNEAQ (reference sequence). Trimming stripped 5 bases from V and 0 bases from J, with 10 bases between. There are 14 residues in the CDR3. CDR3 bases: TGTGCCAGCAGCCTGGACATCGTGAACACTGAAGCTTTCTTT. It is translated as CASSLDIVNTEAFF.

V and J are TRBV5-1 and TRBJ2-3; D is perhaps TRBD2 (5 bases). From germline, CDR1 is SGHRS and CDR2 YFSETQ. Trimming stripped 3 bases from V and 4 bases from J, with 15 bases between. The CDR3 has 15 amino acids. The CDR3 region has the DNA TGCGCCAGCAGCTCGACAAGTAACGGGGCAGATACGCAGTATTTT. This translates into CASSSTSNGADTQYF.

A word on this clone: Within the sample, other DNA sequences also encode this same CDR3. V usage is TRBV5-1 and J usage is TRBJ2-5, with a tentative D call TRBD1 (6 bases). CDR3 length: 13 residues. Germline values: CDR1 SGHRS, CDR2 YFSETQ. V dropped 1 base and J dropped 2 bases, with 6 bases sitting between them. The CDR3 region has the DNA TGCGCCAGCAGCTTGCAGGGGCAAGAGACCCAGTACTTC. Translated, it gives CASSLQGQETQYF.

The V call is TRBV7-3, the J call TRBJ2-5; D gene uncertain. CDR3 size: 13 residues. In germline, CDR1 is SGHTA, CDR2 FQGTGA. V lost 1 base and J lost 2, with 5 bases in between. CDR3 in amino acids: CASSLMPQETQYF. As DNA, the CDR3 is TGTGCCAGCAGCTTAATGCCTCAAGAGACCCAGTACTTC.

The rearrangement joins TRBV30 to TRBJ2-7, with TRBD1 identical over 8 bases. The junction had 7 bases not matched to a gene; V was cut back by 2 bases and J by 7 bases. This CDR3 contains 13 residues. Germline CDR1 and CDR2: GTSNPN and SVGIG (reference sequence). CDR3 amino acids: CAWSPRQGSEQYF. In DNA, the CDR3 is TGTGCCTGGAGTCCCCGACAGGGGTCGGAGCAGTACTTC.

The chain carries TRBV27 and TRBJ2-3; 10 bases are a match to TRBD2. CDR3 size: 13 residues. The trim removed 7 bases at V and 6 bases at J, leaving 4 bases unmatched. The V gene's germline CDR1 is MNHEY and CDR2 SMNVEV (reference sequence). The CDR3, as DNA: TGTGCCAGCAAACTAGCGGGGAAGGATACGCAGTATTTT. The encoded protein is CASKLAGKDTQYF.

This clone was seen just once. The chain is built from TRBV5-6 and TRBJ1-1; D is ambiguous. Trimming removed 5 bases from V and 4 bases from J, with 18 bases in between. Germline V lookup: CDR1 SGHDT, CDR2 YYEEEE. The CDR3 contains 15 residues. The CDR3 reads CASRWGPAVVTEAFF. For the CDR3, the DNA is TGTGCCAGCAGGTGGGGTCCTGCCGTGGTCACTGAAGCTTTCTTT.

This chain uses TRBV30 with TRBJ1-1; D is unclear. Germline V CDR1 and CDR2: GTSNPN, SVGIG (reference sequence). This CDR3 region has 11 residues. Trimming took off 5 bases at V and 8 bases at J, with 12 bases between the two ends. The DNA of the CDR3 is TGTGCCTGGGGCCGGGATCGCGAAGCTTTCTTT. Translated, it gives CAWGRDREAFF.

This chain links TRBV23-1 with TRBJ2-7, with D possibly being TRBD1 (6 bases). TRBV23-1 is known as an ORF, though its function is uncertain. The CDR3 totals 15 residues. V dropped 0 bases and J dropped 2 bases, with 11 bases sitting between them. The CDR3 DNA is TGCGCCAGCAGTCAATCCCGGACAGACCCCTACGAGCAGTACTTC. It translates to CASSQSRTDPYEQYF.